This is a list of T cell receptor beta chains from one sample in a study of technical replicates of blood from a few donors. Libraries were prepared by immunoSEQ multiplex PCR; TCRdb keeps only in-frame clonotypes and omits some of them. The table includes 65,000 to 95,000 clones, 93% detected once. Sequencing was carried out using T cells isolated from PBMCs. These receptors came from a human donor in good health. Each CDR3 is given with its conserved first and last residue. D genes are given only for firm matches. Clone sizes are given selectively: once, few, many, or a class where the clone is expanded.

cdr3_aa: CASSQGGIYGYTF
cdr3_nt: TGCGCCAGCAGCCAAGGAGGGATCTATGGCTACACCTTC
j_call: TRBJ1-2
d_call: .
v_call: TRBV4-1
clone_size: .

cdr3_aa: CAWSVRGTGGNYGYTF
cdr3_nt: TGTGCCTGGAGTGTACGTGGGACAGGGGGAAACTATGGCTACACCTTC
j_call: TRBJ1-2
d_call: TRBD1
v_call: TRBV30
clone_size: once

cdr3_aa: CASSYSIAGAEQYF
cdr3_nt: TGTGCCAGCAGTTACTCGATCGCAGGGGCCGAGCAGTACTTC
j_call: TRBJ2-7
d_call: .
v_call: TRBV6-5
clone_size: .

cdr3_aa: CASSPEQQVTYTF
cdr3_nt: TGTGCCAGCTCACCAGAGCAGCAGGTCACCTACACCTTC
j_call: TRBJ1-2
d_call: .
v_call: TRBV18
clone_size: .

cdr3_aa: CASSITGETYNEQFF
cdr3_nt: TGTGCCAGCAGTATTACAGGGGAAACCTACAATGAGCAGTTCTTC
j_call: TRBJ2-1
d_call: TRBD1
v_call: TRBV6-5
clone_size: .

cdr3_aa: CASSQRTGMEDEQYF
cdr3_nt: TGCGCCAGCAGCCAAAGGACAGGGATGGAGGACGAGCAGTACTTC
j_call: TRBJ2-7
d_call: TRBD1
v_call: TRBV4-1
clone_size: .

cdr3_aa: CASNTWTSGSYEQYF
cdr3_nt: TGTGCCAGCAATACATGGACTAGCGGCTCCTACGAGCAGTACTTC
j_call: TRBJ2-7
d_call: TRBD2
v_call: TRBV27
clone_size: .

cdr3_aa: CATSRVQVFWYGYTF
cdr3_nt: TGTGCCACCAGCAGAGTACAGGTTTTTTGGTATGGCTACACCTTC
j_call: TRBJ1-2
d_call: .
v_call: TRBV15
clone_size: .

cdr3_aa: CSATKNNIMDF
cdr3_nt: TGCAGTGCTACAAAGAATAACATTATGGACTTC
j_call: TRBJ2-7
d_call: .
v_call: TRBV20-1
clone_size: .

cdr3_aa: CASSLSTGRHYEQYF
cdr3_nt: TGCGCCAGCAGCTTAAGCACAGGGCGACACTACGAGCAGTACTTC
j_call: TRBJ2-7
d_call: .
v_call: TRBV5-1
clone_size: .

cdr3_aa: CASSFRQGTYNEQFF
cdr3_nt: TGTGCCAGCAGTTTCCGACAGGGAACCTACAATGAGCAGTTCTTC
j_call: TRBJ2-1
d_call: TRBD1
v_call: TRBV27
clone_size: once

cdr3_aa: CASSLGAYRTSASSYNEQFF
cdr3_nt: TGTGCCAGCAGCCTAGGAGCATACAGGACTAGCGCTAGCTCCTACAATGAGCAGTTCTTC
j_call: TRBJ2-1
d_call: TRBD2
v_call: TRBV7-8
clone_size: .

cdr3_aa: CAWKEGRSGANVLTF
cdr3_nt: TGTGCCTGGAAGGAGGGGCGGTCTGGGGCCAACGTCCTGACTTTC
j_call: TRBJ2-6
d_call: .
v_call: TRBV30
clone_size: .

cdr3_aa: CASKVGTGNTGELFF
cdr3_nt: TGCGCCAGCAAGGTCGGGACAGGGAACACCGGGGAGCTGTTTTTT
j_call: TRBJ2-2
d_call: TRBD1
v_call: TRBV5-1
clone_size: .

cdr3_aa: CAWRNSGNQPQHF
cdr3_nt: TGTGCCTGGAGGAACAGTGGCAATCAGCCCCAGCATTTT
j_call: TRBJ1-5
d_call: .
v_call: TRBV30
clone_size: once

cdr3_aa: CASSPAGQDTEAFF
cdr3_nt: TGCGCCAGCAGCCCGGCGGGGCAAGACACTGAAGCTTTCTTT
j_call: TRBJ1-1
d_call: .
v_call: TRBV5-1
clone_size: .

cdr3_aa: CASRMTGSKAQPQHF
cdr3_nt: TGTGCCAGCAGGATGACAGGTAGTAAGGCTCAGCCCCAGCATTTT
j_call: TRBJ1-5
d_call: .
v_call: TRBV6-5
clone_size: few

cdr3_aa: CASSEPPGETGLETQYF
cdr3_nt: TGTGCCAGCAGTGAACCCCCAGGGGAGACGGGTCTAGAGACCCAGTACTTC
j_call: TRBJ2-5
d_call: .
v_call: TRBV25-1
clone_size: .

cdr3_aa: CASSSSNTEAFF
cdr3_nt: TGTGCCAGCAGTTCCTCGAACACTGAAGCTTTCTTT
j_call: TRBJ1-1
d_call: .
v_call: TRBV27
clone_size: .

cdr3_aa: CASSLGDRWDTDTQYF
cdr3_nt: TGCGCCAGCAGCTTGGGGGACAGGTGGGACACAGATACGCAGTATTTT
j_call: TRBJ2-3
d_call: TRBD1
v_call: TRBV5-1
clone_size: .

cdr3_aa: CASSFGGNTGELFF
cdr3_nt: TGTGCCAGCAGCTTCGGCGGGAACACCGGGGAGCTGTTTTTT
j_call: TRBJ2-2
d_call: .
v_call: TRBV7-8
clone_size: .

cdr3_aa: CSVDGGGGEQYF
cdr3_nt: TGCAGCGTTGACGGAGGCGGGGGGGAGCAGTACTTC
j_call: TRBJ2-7
d_call: TRBD2
v_call: TRBV29-1
clone_size: .

cdr3_aa: CASSILPRAGELFF
cdr3_nt: TGTGCCAGTAGTATTCTCCCGAGGGCCGGGGAGCTGTTTTTT
j_call: TRBJ2-2
d_call: .
v_call: TRBV19
clone_size: .

cdr3_aa: CASSQDMGQGGTEAFF
cdr3_nt: TGTGCCAGCAGCCAAGATATGGGCCAGGGTGGTACTGAAGCTTTCTTT
j_call: TRBJ1-1
d_call: .
v_call: TRBV14
clone_size: .